This T cell receptor beta chain was documented in a study of blood T cell repertoires in COVID-19. Overall study context: Researchers got acute and convalescent COVID-19 samples from the United States, Italy and Spain. Sources were T cells, B-cell-depleted T cells, or PBMCs; the material itself was cDNA or gDNA.

Study processing details: Reference gene primers were amplified, and this amplification served to estimate nucleated cell counts. Sequencing was performed with immunoSEQ multiplex PCR; in TCRdb, only in-frame clones are kept and a portion is missing. The D gene and trimming were derived from the DNA, and the V and J assignments and clone size from that table. The sample carries roughly 81,000 clones, about 85% recorded once. Trimming removed 1 base at V and 9 bases at J, with 15 bases between. The CDR3 runs 14 residues. Germline V gene sequence: CDR1 MGHRA, CDR2 YSYEKL. This clone was detected a few times.

The TCR originated in a woman between 65 and 79 years old with acute or convalescent COVID-19. The V and J genes are TRBV4-1 and TRBJ1-1, with D perhaps TRBD1 (6 bases). Specimen: peripheral blood. Here the CDR3 reads CASSQGHGTGKAFF. In nucleotides, the CDR3 is TGCGCCAGCAGCCAAGGACATGGAACAGGGAAAGCTTTCTTT.